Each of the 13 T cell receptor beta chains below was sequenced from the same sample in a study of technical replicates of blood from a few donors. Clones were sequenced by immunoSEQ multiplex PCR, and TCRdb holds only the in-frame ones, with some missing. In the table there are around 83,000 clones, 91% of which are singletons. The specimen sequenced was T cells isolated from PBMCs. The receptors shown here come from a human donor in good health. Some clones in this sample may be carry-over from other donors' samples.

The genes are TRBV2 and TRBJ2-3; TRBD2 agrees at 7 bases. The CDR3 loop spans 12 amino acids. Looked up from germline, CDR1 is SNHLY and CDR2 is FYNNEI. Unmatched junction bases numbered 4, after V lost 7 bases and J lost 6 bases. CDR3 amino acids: CASTYGGDTQYF. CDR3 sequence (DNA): TGTGCCAGCACCTACGGGGGGGATACGCAGTATTTT.

CDR3 loop: CASRLRRAKIYNEQFF. The DNA of the CDR3 is TGTGCCAGCAGATTAAGGAGGGCAAAGATCTACAATGAGCAGTTCTTC. The chain uses TRBV11-2 and TRBJ2-1; perhaps TRBD2 as D (6 bases). The germline V gene has CDR1 SGHAT and CDR2 FQNNGV. CDR3 length equals 16 residues. V dropped 6 bases and J dropped 3 bases, with 18 bases sitting between them.

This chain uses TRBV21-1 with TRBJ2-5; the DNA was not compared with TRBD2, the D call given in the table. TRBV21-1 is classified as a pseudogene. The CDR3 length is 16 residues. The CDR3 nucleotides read TGTGCCAGCAGCAACCGTAGCGGGAGGGCCGTGGAGACCCAGTACTTC. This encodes CASSNRSGRAVETQYF.

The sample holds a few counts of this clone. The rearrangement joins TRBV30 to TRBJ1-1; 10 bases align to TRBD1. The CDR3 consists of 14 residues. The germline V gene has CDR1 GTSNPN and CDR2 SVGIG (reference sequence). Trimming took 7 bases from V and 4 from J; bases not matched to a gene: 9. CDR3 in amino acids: CALRQGAGVTEAFF. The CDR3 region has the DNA TGTGCCTTAAGACAGGGGGCCGGAGTCACTGAAGCTTTCTTT.

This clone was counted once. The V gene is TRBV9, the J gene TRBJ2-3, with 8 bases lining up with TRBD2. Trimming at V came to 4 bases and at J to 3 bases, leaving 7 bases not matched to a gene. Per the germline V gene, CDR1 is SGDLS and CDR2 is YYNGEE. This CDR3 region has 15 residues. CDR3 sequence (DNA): TGTGCCAGCAGCCCGCCCTTAGCGGGAACAGATACGCAGTATTTT. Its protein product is CASSPPLAGTDTQYF.

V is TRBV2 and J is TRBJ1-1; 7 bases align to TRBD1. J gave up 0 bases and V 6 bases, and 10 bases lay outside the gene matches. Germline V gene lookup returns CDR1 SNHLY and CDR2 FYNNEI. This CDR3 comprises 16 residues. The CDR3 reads CASSLDRARMNTEAFF. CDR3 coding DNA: TGTGCCAGCAGCCTAGACAGGGCCCGAATGAACACTGAAGCTTTCTTT. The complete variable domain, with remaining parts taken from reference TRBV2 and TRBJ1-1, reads EPEVTQTPSHQVTQMGQEVILRCVPISNHLYFYWYRQILGQKVEFLVSFYNNEISEKSEIFDDQFSVERPDGSNFTLKIRSTKLEDSAMYFCASSLDRARMNTEAFFGQGTRLTVV.

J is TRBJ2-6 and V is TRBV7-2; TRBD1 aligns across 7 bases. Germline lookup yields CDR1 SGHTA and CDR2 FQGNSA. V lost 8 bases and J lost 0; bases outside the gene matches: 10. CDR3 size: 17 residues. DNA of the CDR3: TGTGCCAGCTGCATCGGGACAGCCCTCTCTGGGGCCAACGTCCTGACTTTC. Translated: CASCIGTALSGANVLTF. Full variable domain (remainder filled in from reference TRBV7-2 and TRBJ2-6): GAGVSQSPSNKVTEKGKDVELRCDPISGHTALYWYRQSLGQGLEFLIYFQGNSAPDKSGLPSDRFSAERTGGSVSTLTIQRTQQEDSAVYLCASCIGTALSGANVLTFGAGSRLTVL.

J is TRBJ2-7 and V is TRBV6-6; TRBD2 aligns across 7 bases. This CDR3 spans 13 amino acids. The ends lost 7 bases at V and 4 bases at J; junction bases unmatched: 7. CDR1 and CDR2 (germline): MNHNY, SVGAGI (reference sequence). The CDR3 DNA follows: TGTGCCAGCAAAGGGAGGGAGGGGTACGAGCAGTACTTC. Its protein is CASKGREGYEQYF.

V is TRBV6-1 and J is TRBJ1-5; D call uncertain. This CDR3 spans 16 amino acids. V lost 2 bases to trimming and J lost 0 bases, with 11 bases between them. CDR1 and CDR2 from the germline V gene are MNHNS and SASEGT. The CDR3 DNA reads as TGTGCCAGCAGTGAACTCGCGGCCTATAGCAATCAGCCCCAGCATTTT. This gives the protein CASSELAAYSNQPQHF.

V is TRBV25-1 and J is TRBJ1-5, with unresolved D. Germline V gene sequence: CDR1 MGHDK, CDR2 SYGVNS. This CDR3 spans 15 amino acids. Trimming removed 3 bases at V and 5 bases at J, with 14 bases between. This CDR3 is CASSDLLEADQPQHF. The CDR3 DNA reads TGTGCCAGCAGTGACCTCCTAGAAGCGGATCAGCCCCAGCATTTT.

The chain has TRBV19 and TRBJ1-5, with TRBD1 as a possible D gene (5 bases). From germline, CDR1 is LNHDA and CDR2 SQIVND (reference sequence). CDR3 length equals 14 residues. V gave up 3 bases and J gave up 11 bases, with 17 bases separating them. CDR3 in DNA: TGTGCCAGTAGTATGGCAGGGCGCGAGGTAGCCCAGCATTTT. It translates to CASSMAGREVAQHF. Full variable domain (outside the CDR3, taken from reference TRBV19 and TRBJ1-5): DGGITQSPKYLFRKEGQNVTLSCEQNLNHDAMYWYRQDPGQGLRLIYYSQIVNDFQKGDIAEGYSVSREKKESFPLTVTSAQKNPTAFYLCASSMAGREVAQHFGDGTRLSIL.

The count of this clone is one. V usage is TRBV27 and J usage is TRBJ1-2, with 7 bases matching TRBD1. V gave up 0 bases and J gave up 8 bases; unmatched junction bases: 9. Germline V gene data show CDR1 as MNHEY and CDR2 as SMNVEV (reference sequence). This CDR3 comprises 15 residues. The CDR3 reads CASSLSQGGIRGYTF. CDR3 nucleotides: TGTGCCAGCAGTTTATCCCAGGGGGGAATCAGGGGCTACACCTTC.

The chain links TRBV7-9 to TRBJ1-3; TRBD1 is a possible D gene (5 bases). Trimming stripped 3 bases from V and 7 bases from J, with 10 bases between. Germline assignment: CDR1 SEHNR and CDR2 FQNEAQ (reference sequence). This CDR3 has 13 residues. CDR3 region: CASSFREANTIYF. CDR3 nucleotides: TGTGCCAGCAGCTTCAGGGAAGCGAACACCATATATTTT.